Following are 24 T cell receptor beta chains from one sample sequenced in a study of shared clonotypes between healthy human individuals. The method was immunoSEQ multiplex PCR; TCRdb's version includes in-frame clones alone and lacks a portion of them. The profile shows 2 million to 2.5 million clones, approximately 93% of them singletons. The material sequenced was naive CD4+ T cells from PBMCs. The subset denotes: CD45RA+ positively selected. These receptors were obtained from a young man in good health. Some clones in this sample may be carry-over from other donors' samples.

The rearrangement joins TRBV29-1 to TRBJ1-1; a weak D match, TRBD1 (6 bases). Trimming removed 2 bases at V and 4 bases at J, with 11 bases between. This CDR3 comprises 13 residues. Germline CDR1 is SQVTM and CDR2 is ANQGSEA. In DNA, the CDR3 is TGCAGCGTTGAACGGGGGGCTGCCACTGAAGCTTTCTTT. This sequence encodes CSVERGAATEAFF. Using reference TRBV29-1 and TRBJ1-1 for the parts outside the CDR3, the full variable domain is SAVISQKPSRDICQRGTSLTIQCQVDSQVTMMFWYRQQPGQSLTLIATANQGSEATYESGFVIDKFPISRPNLTFSTLTVSNMSPEDSSIYLCSVERGAATEAFFGQGTRLTVV.

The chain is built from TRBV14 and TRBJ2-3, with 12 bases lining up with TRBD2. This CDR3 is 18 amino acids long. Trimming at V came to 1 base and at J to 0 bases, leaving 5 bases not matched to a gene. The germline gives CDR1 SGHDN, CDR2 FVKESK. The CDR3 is CASSQGTSGDTSTDTQYF. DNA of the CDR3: TGTGCCAGCAGCCAAGGGACTAGCGGGGACACTAGCACAGATACGCAGTATTTT.

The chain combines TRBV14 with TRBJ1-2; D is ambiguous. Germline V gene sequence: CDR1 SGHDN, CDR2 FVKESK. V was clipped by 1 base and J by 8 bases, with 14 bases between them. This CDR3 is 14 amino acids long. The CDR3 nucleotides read TGTGCCAGCAGCCAAGCCCGCAGCAAGGCCGGCTACACCTTC. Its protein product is CASSQARSKAGYTF.

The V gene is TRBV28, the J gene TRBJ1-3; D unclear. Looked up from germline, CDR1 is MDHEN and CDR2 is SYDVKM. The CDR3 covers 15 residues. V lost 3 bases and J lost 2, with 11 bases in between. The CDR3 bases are TGTGCCAGCAGTTTGGTGTTCTCCCCTGGAAACACCATATATTTT. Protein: CASSLVFSPGNTIYF.

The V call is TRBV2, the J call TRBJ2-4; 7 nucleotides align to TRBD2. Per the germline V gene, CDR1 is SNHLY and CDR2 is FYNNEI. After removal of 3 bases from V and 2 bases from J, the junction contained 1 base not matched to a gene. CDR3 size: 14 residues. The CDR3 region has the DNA TGTGCCAGCAGTGAGCGGGGGTCCAAAAACATTCAGTACTTC. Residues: CASSERGSKNIQYF. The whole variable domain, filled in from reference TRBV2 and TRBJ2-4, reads EPEVTQTPSHQVTQMGQEVILRCVPISNHLYFYWYRQILGQKVEFLVSFYNNEISEKSEIFDDQFSVERPDGSNFTLKIRSTKLEDSAMYFCASSERGSKNIQYFGAGTRLSVL.

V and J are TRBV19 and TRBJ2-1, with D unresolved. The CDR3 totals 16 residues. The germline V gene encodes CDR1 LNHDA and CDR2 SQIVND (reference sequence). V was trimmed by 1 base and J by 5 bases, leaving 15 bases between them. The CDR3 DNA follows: TGTGCCAGTAGTATAGGGCCGCGTCGAAGAGACAATGAGCAGTTCTTC. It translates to CASSIGPRRRDNEQFF.

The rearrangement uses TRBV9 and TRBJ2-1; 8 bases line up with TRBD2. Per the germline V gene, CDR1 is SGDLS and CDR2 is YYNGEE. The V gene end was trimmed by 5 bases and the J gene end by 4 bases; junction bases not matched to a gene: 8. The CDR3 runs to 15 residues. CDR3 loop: CASSLTSGNYNEQFF. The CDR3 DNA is TGTGCCAGCAGTCTCACTAGCGGCAATTACAATGAGCAGTTCTTC.

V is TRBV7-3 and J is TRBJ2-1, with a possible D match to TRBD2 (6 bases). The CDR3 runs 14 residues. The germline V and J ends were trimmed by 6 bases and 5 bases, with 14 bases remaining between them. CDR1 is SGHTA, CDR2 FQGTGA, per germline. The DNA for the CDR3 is TGTGCCAGCAGTAATAGCGGATCACACAATGAGCAGTTCTTC. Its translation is CASSNSGSHNEQFF.

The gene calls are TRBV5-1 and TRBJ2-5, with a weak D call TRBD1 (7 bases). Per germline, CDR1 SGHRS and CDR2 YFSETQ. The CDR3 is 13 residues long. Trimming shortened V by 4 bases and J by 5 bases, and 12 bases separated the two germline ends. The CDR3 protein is CASSAQGTETQYF. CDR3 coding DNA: TGCGCCAGCAGCGCACAGGGGACTGAGACCCAGTACTTC.

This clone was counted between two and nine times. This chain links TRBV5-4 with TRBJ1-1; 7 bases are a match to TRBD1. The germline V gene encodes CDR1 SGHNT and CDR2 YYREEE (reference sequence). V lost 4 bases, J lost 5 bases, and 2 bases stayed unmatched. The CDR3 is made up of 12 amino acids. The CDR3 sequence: CASSVQGTEAFF. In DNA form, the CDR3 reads TGTGCCAGCAGCGTACAGGGGACTGAAGCTTTCTTT.

CDR3: CASSYIGGSNQPQHF. The CDR3 DNA reads TGTGCCAGCAGTTACATTGGGGGGAGCAATCAGCCCCAGCATTTT. V gene TRBV28 combines with J gene TRBJ1-5; D possibly corresponds to TRBD1 (5 bases). The germline V gene has CDR1 MDHEN and CDR2 SYDVKM. The CDR3 runs 15 residues. V lost 4 bases and J 1 base, leaving 11 bases between the germline ends.

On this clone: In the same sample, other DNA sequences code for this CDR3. The CDR3: CAIRGPSTDTQYF. The CDR3 DNA sequence: TGTGCCATCAGGGGACCTTCCACAGATACGCAGTATTTT. The V call is TRBV10-3, the J call TRBJ2-3, with D perhaps matching TRBD1 or TRBD2 (5 bases each). This CDR3 region has 13 residues. V lost 6 bases, J lost 2 bases, and 9 bases lay in between. CDR1 and CDR2 from the germline V gene are ENHRY and SYGVKD.

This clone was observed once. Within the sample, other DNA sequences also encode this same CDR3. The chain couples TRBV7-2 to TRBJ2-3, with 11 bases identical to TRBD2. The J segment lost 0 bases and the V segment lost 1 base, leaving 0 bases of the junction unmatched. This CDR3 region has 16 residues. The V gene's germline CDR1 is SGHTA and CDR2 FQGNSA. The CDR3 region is CASSLGLAGSTDTQYF. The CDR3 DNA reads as TGTGCCAGCAGCTTAGGACTAGCGGGGAGCACAGATACGCAGTATTTT. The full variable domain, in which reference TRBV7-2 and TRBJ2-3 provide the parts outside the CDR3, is GAGVSQSPSNKVTEKGKDVELRCDPISGHTALYWYRQSLGQGLEFLIYFQGNSAPDKSGLPSDRFSAERTGGSVSTLTIQRTQQEDSAVYLCASSLGLAGSTDTQYFGPGTRLTVL.

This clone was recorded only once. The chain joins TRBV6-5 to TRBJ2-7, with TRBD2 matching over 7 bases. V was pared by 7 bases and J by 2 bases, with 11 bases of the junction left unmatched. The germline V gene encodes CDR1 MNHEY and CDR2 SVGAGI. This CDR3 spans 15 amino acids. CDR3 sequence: CASMSGGRGAYEQYF. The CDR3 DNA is TGTGCCAGCATGTCCGGCGGGAGAGGTGCCTACGAGCAGTACTTC.

CDR3 protein: CAWSAGTGDYYEQYF. In nucleotides, the CDR3 is TGTGCCTGGAGCGCCGGGACAGGGGACTACTACGAGCAGTACTTC. The chain couples TRBV30 to TRBJ2-5; 10 nucleotides line up with TRBD1. The DNA end is more similar to TRBJ2-7, so the J call may be wrong. Germline V lookup: CDR1 GTSNPN, CDR2 SVGIG (reference sequence). The CDR3 extends over 15 amino acids.

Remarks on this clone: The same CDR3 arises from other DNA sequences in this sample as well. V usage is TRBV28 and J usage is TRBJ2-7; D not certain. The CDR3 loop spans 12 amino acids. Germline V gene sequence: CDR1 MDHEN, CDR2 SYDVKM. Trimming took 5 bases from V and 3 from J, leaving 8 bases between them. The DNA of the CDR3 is TGTGCCAGCAGTCTCCGTGGCTACGAGCAGTACTTC. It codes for CASSLRGYEQYF.

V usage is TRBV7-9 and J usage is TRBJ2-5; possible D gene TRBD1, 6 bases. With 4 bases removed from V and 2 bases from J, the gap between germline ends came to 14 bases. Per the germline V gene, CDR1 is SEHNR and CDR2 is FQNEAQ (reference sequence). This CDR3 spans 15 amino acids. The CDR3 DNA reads TGTGCCAGCAGCTCGAGGGGGACACCGCAAGAGACCCAGTACTTC. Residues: CASSSRGTPQETQYF. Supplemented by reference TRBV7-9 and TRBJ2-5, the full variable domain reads DTGVSQNPRHKITKRGQNVTFRCDPISEHNRLYWYRQTLGQGPEFLTYFQNEAQLEKSRLLSDRFSAERPKGSFSTLEIQRTEQGDSAMYLCASSSRGTPQETQYFGPGTRLLVL.

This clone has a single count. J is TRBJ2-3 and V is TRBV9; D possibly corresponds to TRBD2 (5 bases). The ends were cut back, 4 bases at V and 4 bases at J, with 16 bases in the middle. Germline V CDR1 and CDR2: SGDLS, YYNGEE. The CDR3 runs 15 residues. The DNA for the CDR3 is TGTGCCAGCAGCCCCCAGACAATGAGGGCAGATACGCAGTATTTT. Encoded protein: CASSPQTMRADTQYF.

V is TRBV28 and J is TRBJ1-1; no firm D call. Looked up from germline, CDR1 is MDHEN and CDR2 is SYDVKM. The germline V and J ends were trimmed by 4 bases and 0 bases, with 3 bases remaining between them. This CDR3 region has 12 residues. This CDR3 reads CASSWMNTEAFF. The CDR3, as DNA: TGTGCCAGCAGTTGGATGAACACTGAAGCTTTCTTT.

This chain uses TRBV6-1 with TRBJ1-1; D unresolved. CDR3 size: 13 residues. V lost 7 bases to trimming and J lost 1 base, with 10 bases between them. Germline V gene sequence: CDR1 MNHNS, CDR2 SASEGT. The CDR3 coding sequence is TGTGCCAGCATGGCAGCCAGGAACACTGAAGCTTTCTTT. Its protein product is CASMAARNTEAFF.

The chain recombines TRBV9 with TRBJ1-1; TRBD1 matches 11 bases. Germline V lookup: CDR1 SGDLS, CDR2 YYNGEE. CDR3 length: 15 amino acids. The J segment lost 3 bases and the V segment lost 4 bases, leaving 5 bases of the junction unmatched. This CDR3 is CASSPRTGGDTEAFF. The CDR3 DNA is TGTGCCAGCAGCCCCCGGACAGGGGGCGACACTGAAGCTTTCTTT. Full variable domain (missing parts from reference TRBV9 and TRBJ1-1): DSGVTQTPKHLITATGQRVTLRCSPRSGDLSVYWYQQSLDQGLQFLIQYYNGEERAKGNILERFSAQQFPDLHSELNLSSLELGDSALYFCASSPRTGGDTEAFFGQGTRLTVV.

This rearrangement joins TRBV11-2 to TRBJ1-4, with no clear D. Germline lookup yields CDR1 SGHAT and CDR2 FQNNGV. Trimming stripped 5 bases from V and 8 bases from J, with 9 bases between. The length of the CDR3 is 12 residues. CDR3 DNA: TGTGCCAGCAGCCCGGGCTCCGAAAAACTGTTTTTT. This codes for CASSPGSEKLFF.

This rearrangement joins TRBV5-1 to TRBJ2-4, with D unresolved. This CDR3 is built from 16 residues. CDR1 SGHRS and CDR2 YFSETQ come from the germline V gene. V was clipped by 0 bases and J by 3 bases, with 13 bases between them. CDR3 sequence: CASSLGWVYGKNIQYF. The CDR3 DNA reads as TGCGCCAGCAGCTTGGGATGGGTGTACGGCAAAAACATTCAGTACTTC.

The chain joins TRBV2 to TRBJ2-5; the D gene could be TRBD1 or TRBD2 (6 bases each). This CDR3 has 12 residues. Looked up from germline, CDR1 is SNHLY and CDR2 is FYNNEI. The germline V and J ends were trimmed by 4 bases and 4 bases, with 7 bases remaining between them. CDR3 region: CASSGGAETQYF. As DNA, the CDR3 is TGTGCCAGCAGTGGGGGGGCAGAGACCCAGTACTTC.